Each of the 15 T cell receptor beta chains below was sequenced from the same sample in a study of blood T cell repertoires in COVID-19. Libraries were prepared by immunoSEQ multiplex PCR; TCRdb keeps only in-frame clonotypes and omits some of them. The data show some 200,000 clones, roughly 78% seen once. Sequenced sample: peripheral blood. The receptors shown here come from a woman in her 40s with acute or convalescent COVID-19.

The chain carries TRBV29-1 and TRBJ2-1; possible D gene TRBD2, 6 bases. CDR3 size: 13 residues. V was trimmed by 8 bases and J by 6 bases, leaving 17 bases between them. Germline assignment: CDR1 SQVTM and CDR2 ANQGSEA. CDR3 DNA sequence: TGCAGCCCCCTTCCCCTAGCGACCAATGAGCAGTTCTTC. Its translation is CSPLPLATNEQFF.

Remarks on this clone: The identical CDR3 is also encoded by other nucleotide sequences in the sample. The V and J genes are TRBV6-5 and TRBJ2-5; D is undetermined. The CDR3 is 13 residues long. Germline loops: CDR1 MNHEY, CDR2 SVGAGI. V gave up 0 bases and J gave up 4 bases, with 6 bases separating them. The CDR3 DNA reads TGTGCCAGCAGTTACTCTCTCTTAGAGACCCAGTACTTC. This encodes CASSYSLLETQYF.

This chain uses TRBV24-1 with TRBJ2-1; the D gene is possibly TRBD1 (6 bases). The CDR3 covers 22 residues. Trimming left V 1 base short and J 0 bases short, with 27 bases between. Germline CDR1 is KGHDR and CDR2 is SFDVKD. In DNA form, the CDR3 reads TGTGCCACCAGTGATTTCCGCCCCGGACAGCTCTTATCCGATAGCTCCTACAATGAGCAGTTCTTC. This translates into CATSDFRPGQLLSDSSYNEQFF.

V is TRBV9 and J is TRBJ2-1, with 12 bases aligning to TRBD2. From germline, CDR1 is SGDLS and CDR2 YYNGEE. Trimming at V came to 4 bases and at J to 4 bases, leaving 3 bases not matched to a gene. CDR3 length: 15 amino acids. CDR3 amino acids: CASSTTSGRYNEQFF. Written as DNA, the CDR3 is TGTGCCAGCAGCACGACTAGCGGGAGATACAATGAGCAGTTCTTC.

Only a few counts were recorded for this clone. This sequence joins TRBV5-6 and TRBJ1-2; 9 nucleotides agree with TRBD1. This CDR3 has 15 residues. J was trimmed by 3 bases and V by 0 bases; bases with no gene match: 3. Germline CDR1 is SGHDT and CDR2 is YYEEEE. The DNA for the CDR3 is TGTGCCAGCAGCTTGGGACAGGGGGGTCACTATGGCTACACCTTC. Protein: CASSLGQGGHYGYTF.

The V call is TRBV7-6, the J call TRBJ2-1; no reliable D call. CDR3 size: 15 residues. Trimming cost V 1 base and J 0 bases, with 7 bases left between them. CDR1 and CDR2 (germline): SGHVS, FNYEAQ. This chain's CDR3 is CASSLDESSYNEQFF. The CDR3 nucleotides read TGTGCCAGCAGCTTAGACGAGAGCTCCTACAATGAGCAGTTCTTC.

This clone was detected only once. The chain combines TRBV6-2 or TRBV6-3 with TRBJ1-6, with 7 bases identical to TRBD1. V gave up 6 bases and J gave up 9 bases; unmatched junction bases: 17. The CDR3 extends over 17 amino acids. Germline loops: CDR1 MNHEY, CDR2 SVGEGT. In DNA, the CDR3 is TGTGCCAGCAGCCACATTGACAGGGCCGTTGATTCTTCACCCCTCCACTTT. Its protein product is CASSHIDRAVDSSPLHF.

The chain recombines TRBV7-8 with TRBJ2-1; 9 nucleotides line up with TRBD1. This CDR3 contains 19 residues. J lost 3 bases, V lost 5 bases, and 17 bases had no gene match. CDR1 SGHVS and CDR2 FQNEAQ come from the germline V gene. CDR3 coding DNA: TGTGCCAGCAGCGCAACGACAGGGGGACCACCTACTTACTACAATGAGCAGTTCTTC. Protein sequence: CASSATTGGPPTYYNEQFF.

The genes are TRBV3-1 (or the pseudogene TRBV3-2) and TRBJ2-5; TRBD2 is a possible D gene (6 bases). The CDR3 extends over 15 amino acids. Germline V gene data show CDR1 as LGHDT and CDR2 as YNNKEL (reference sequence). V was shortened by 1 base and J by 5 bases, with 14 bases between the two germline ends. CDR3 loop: CASSQGAGRRETQYF. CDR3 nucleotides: TGTGCCAGCAGCCAAGGGGCCGGGAGAAGGGAGACCCAGTACTTC.

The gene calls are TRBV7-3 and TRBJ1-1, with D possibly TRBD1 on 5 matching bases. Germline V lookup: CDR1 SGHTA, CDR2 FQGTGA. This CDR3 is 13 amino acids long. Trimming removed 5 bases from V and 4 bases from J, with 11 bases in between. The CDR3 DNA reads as TGTGCCAGCAGCCCCGGGGGGAGCACTGAAGCTTTCTTT. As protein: CASSPGGSTEAFF.

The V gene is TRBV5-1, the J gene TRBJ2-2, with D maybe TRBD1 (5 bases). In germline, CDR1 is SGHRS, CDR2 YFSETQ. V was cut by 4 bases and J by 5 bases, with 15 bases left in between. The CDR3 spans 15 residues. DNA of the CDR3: TGCGCCAGCAGCGTTAGTCAGGGTCTAACCGGGGAGCTGTTTTTT. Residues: CASSVSQGLTGELFF.

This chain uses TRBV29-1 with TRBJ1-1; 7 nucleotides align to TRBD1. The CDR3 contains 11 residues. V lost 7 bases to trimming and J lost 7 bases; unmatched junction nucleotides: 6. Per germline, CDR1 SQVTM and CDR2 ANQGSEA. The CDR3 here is CSAVGQVEAFF. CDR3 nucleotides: TGCAGCGCCGTCGGACAGGTTGAAGCTTTCTTT.

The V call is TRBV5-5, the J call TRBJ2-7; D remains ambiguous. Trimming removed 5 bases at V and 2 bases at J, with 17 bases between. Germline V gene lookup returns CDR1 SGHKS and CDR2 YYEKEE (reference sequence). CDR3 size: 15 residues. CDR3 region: CASSDDARLAYEQYF. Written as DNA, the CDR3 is TGTGCCAGCAGTGACGACGCTCGACTTGCCTACGAGCAGTACTTC.

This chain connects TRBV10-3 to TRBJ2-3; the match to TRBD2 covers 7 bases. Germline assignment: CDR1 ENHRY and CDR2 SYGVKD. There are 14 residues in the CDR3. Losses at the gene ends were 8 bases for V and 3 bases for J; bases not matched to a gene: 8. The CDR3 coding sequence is TGTGCCATCTCCCGGGAGGAGGGAACAGATACGCAGTATTTT. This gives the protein CAISREEGTDTQYF.

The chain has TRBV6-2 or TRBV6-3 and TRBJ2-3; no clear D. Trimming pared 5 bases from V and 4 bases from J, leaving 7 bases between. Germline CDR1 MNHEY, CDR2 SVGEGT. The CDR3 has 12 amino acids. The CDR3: CASSRLADTQYF. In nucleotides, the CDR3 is TGTGCCAGCAGTAGGCTAGCAGATACGCAGTATTTT.